This TCR beta chain emerged from a study of shared clonotypes between healthy human individuals. Only in-frame clones appear in the TCRdb table, and some are missing; sequencing was by immunoSEQ multiplex PCR. Here the sample spans approximately 2.5 million clones, roughly 93% being singletons. This TCR derives from a man between 18 and 35 years old in good health. Some clones in this sample may be carry-over from other donors' samples. Sequences were obtained from naive CD4+ T cells from PBMCs. As for subset: CD45RA+ positively selected.

The CDR3 loop reads CASSELGTANYGYTF. DNA for the CDR3: TGTGCCAGCAGTGAATTAGGGACAGCGAACTATGGCTACACCTTC. This chain joins TRBV6-1 and TRBJ1-2, with 7 bases fitting TRBD1. The trim removed 2 bases at V and 2 bases at J, leaving 5 bases unmatched. This CDR3 region has 15 residues. Germline V gene data show CDR1 as MNHNS and CDR2 as SASEGT.